What follows describes a single T cell receptor beta chain. The antigen is unknown. It was the roughly 110-subject validation cohort, separate from the approximately 670-subject first cohort, to which the donors belonged. This specimen belongs to a study of cytomegalovirus exposure and HLA in healthy donors. Study-wide results and limits: Some public TCRs appeared in many individuals, while most sequences were rare. The study labeled 170 or so TCR beta chains cytomegalovirus-associated. CMV antigen specificity was confirmed in vitro for a few CMV-associated chains.

Profiling relied on immunoSEQ multiplex PCR, and the TCRdb table lists in-frame clones only, not all of them. There are a few hundred thousand clones in the sample; 86% occur only once, and 0.84% lies in the top ten. The CDR3 has 15 amino acids. Germline V gene lookup returns CDR1 SGDLS and CDR2 YYNGEE. The ends lost 1 base at V and 8 bases at J; junction bases unmatched: 6. The source of this sequence is a young woman in good health and CMV-seronegative. Sample: PBMCs. The V call is TRBV9, the J call TRBJ1-4, with 9 bases that match TRBD1. CDR3 bases: TGTGCCAGCAGCGTAAGTGAGGGACAGGGAGAAAAACTGTTTTTT. This codes for CASSVSEGQGEKLFF.